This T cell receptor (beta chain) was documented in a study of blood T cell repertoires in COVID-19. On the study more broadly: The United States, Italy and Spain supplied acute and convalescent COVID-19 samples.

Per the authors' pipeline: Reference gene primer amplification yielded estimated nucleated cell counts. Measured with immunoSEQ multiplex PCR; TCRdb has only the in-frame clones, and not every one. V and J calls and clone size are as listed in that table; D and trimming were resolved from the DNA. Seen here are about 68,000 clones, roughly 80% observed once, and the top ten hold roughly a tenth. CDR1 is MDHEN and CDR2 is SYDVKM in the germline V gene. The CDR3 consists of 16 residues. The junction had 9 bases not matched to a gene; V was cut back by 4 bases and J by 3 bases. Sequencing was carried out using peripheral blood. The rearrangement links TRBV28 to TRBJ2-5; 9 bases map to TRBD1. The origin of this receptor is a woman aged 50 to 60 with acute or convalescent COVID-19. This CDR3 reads CASSSLQGAEKETQYF. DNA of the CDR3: TGTGCCAGCAGTTCTCTACAGGGGGCCGAGAAAGAGACCCAGTACTTC.